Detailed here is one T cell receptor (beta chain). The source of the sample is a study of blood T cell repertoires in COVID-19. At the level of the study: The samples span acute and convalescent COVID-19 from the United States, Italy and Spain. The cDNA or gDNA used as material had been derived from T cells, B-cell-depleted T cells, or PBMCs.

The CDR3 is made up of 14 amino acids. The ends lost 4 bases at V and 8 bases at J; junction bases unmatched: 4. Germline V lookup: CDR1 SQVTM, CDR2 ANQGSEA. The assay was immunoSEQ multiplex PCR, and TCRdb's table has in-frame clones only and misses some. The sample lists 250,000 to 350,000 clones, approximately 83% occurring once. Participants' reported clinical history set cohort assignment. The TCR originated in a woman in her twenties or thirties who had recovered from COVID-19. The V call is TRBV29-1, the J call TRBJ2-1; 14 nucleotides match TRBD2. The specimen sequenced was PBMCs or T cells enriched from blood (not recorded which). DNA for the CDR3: TGCAGCGTTGTGGGACTAGCGGGAGTGTATGAGCAGTTCTTC. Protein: CSVVGLAGVYEQFF.